This T cell receptor beta chain was retrieved from a study of T cell responses to AZD1222 COVID-19 vaccine. Findings of the study overall: Variant regions that are unmutated are reportedly the target of nearly half of spike-specific TCRs. After the peak T cell response, and only then, were repertoires sampled. Spike-specific TCR breadth and depth both grew after two AZD1222 doses.

The assay was immunoSEQ multiplex PCR, and TCRdb's table has in-frame clones only and misses some. Counted here are about 140,000 clones, around 88% occurring once; the ten biggest clones make up roughly 3.8%. Of note for this clone: The antigen remains unidentified.

The receptor was isolated from an adult in good health. The sequences come from peripheral blood, collected on day 0 of AZD1222 vaccination.

The CDR3 nucleotides are TGTGCCAGCAGCTTAGGGGGATCCTACGAGCAGTACTTC. Its protein is CASSLGGSYEQYF. The gene calls are TRBV11-3 and TRBJ2-7; the D is unclear. The CDR3 contains 13 residues. V gave up 1 base and J gave up 1 base, with 5 bases separating them. Germline V CDR1 and CDR2: SGHNT, YENEEA.